This T cell receptor beta chain comes out of a study of monozygotic twins with inflammatory bowel disease. Without any T cell sorting, total RNA was isolated from whole blood. Study findings and constraints: Clonotype sharing was lower in IBD patients than healthy twins, most markedly with disease activity.

TCRdb reprocessed the 5' RACE reads and keeps a single row for each CDR3 protein, giving no DNA. Here the sample table reports fewer than 450,000 distinct CDR3 sequences. Concerning this clonotype itself: Its specificity is not known.

Germline CDR1 is SGHRS and CDR2 is YFSETQ. The CDR3 runs to 16 residues. The clonotype was recovered from a human donor with ulcerative colitis or Crohn's disease, or a healthy co-twin of an affected twin (not recorded which). Sequenced input: blood. The chain uses TRBV5-1 and TRBJ1-5. CDR3 sequence reads: CASSSSGPHSNQPQHF.